The subject of this entry is one TCR beta chain. This CDR3 spans 14 amino acids. V was trimmed by 5 bases and J by 3 bases, leaving 13 bases between them. Germline CDR1 LGHNT, CDR2 FRNRAP. The record originates from a study of control samples from healthy donors and cancer patients. Clones were sequenced by immunoSEQ multiplex PCR, and TCRdb holds only the in-frame ones, with some missing. The sample has 50,000 to 65,000 clones; 75% to 95% are singletons. V and J are TRBV12-5 and TRBJ2-5; D may be TRBD1 or TRBD2 (5 bases each). Input material: PBMCs. This TCR came from a woman aged 50 to 65 with colorectal cancer. The CDR3 is CASGVLGVEETQYF. The CDR3 DNA reads as TGTGCTAGTGGTGTCCTGGGGGTTGAAGAGACCCAGTACTTC.